This is a list of T cell receptor beta chains from one sample in a study of beta chain features in type 1 diabetes. Sequencing used immunoSEQ multiplex PCR; TCRdb keeps in-frame clones, though not all of them. The sample shows 250,000 to 400,000 clones, 14% of them seen only once. Sequenced input: central memory CD4+ T cells from blood. The source of these receptors is a man younger than 40 in good health. The CDR3 runs from the conserved cysteine through the conserved F or W.

v_call	cdr3_length	j_call	cdr3_aa
TRBV4-1	15	TRBJ2-6	CASSIKLSGANVLTF
TRBV30	12	TRBJ1-1	CAWKRGVTEAFF
TRBV5-1	14	TRBJ1-2	CASSLDREAMGYTF
TRBV9	13	TRBJ2-4	CASSGSDKNIQYF
TRBV18	13	TRBJ2-5	CASSPGGQETQYF
TRBV7-9	13	TRBJ1-6	CASNLYEGSPLHF
TRBV5-1	15	TRBJ2-1	CASSLGTTSGNEQFF
TRBV28	14	TRBJ2-5	CASSSLQGQETQYF
TRBV4-3	13	TRBJ2-1	CASSLRGWNEQFF
TRBV14	16	TRBJ2-5	CASSLHSGRVKETQYF
TRBV5-1	14	TRBJ1-1	CASSSQGVGRGAFF
TRBV7-3	13	TRBJ2-5	CASSLGLVETQYF
TRBV5-1	15	TRBJ1-1	CASSSTPNKNTEAFF
TRBV18	16	TRBJ1-6	CASSPEGTGINSPLHF
TRBV6-1	14	TRBJ2-3	CASSVDRPSDTQYF
TRBV6-5	13	TRBJ2-7	CASSSGLAHEQYF
TRBV11-2	13	TRBJ2-1	CASSPLAVNEQFF
TRBV7-3	14	TRBJ2-3	CASSPGTSGIPQYF